This entry lists 18 T cell receptor beta chains sequenced from one sample in a study of OX40 agonist ivuxolimab in advanced cancers. Clones were read by immunoSEQ multiplex PCR, and TCRdb kept only the in-frame ones, dropping some. This table has about 7,300 clones, 70% to 80% appearing once. This specimen was CD4+ or CD8+ T cells sorted from blood, taken in a trial of the OX40 agonist ivuxolimab. The receptor set was obtained from an adult with an advanced solid tumor such as melanoma, head and neck, liver or kidney cancer.

V and J are TRBV5-4 and TRBJ2-7, with TRBD2 identical over 12 bases. This CDR3 has 15 residues. The germline V gene encodes CDR1 SGHNT and CDR2 YYREEE (reference sequence). J was trimmed by 6 bases and V by 2 bases; bases with no gene match: 6. CDR3 in DNA: TGTGCCAGCAGCTTCCCTAGCGGGGGGGCAGGCGAGCAGTACTTC. It is translated as CASSFPSGGAGEQYF.

The chain is built from TRBV5-1 and TRBJ2-7, with D uncertain. The germline V gene encodes CDR1 SGHRS and CDR2 YFSETQ. V was clipped by 3 bases and J by 1 base, with 11 bases between them. This CDR3 spans 14 amino acids. CDR3: CASSSVGSSYEQYF. The CDR3 nucleotides are TGCGCCAGCAGCTCCGTGGGATCTTCCTACGAGCAGTACTTC.

The chain recombines TRBV27 with TRBJ1-4; perhaps TRBD1 as D (6 bases). This CDR3 region has 15 residues. Trimming cost V 4 bases and J 7 bases, with 16 bases left between them. Germline CDR1 is MNHEY and CDR2 is SMNVEV (reference sequence). The CDR3 DNA reads TGTGCCAGCAGTTGGGGGGCCCGGGCGTCTGAAAAACTGTTTTTT. Its protein is CASSWGARASEKLFF.

The rearrangement links TRBV14 to TRBJ2-7; TRBD2 is a possible D gene (6 bases). The V end was cut by 1 base, the J end by 1 base, with 11 bases between. Germline-derived CDR1 and CDR2 are SGHDN and FVKESK. The CDR3 extends over 15 amino acids. This CDR3 is CASSQGGGISYEQYF. CDR3 DNA: TGTGCCAGCAGCCAAGGTGGGGGGATTTCCTACGAGCAGTACTTC.

This chain connects TRBV27 to TRBJ1-1, with 7 bases aligning to TRBD1. The germline gives CDR1 MNHEY, CDR2 SMNVEV (reference sequence). The trim removed 9 bases at V and 4 bases at J, leaving 14 bases unmatched. The CDR3 totals 15 residues. The CDR3 here is CARPLDRAQGTEAFF. CDR3 DNA sequence: TGTGCCAGACCTCTAGACAGGGCTCAAGGCACTGAAGCTTTCTTT.

This clone was recorded only once. CDR3 in amino acids: CASSPLLGGPSYNEQFF. CDR3 nucleotide sequence: TGTGCCAGCTCACCACTTCTCGGGGGGCCTAGTTACAATGAGCAGTTCTTC. The rearrangement links TRBV18 to TRBJ2-1, with D possibly being TRBD2 (7 bases). Trimming took 1 base from V and 4 from J, leaving 17 bases between them. CDR1 and CDR2 (germline): KGHSH, LQKENI. The CDR3 runs 17 residues.

The J gene is TRBJ2-2, the V gene TRBV4-2, with D hard to call. Trimming cost V 4 bases and J 4 bases, with 10 bases left between them. Germline V gene lookup returns CDR1 LGHNA and CDR2 YNFKEQ. The CDR3 spans 14 residues. The CDR3 region is CASSPTASTGELFF. The CDR3 nucleotides are TGTGCCAGCAGCCCTACCGCGAGCACCGGGGAGCTGTTTTTT.

The J gene is TRBJ2-5, the V gene TRBV2, with 16 bases matching TRBD2. CDR1 and CDR2 (germline): SNHLY, FYNNEI. J was trimmed by 4 bases and V by 6 bases; bases with no gene match: 2. This CDR3 has 15 amino acids. This CDR3 is CASRGLAGGLETQYF. The CDR3 DNA reads as TGTGCCAGCAGGGGACTAGCGGGGGGGCTAGAGACCCAGTACTTC.

This clone was counted once. In DNA, the CDR3 is TGTGCCACCGCGACAGGGCCCTACGAGCAGTACTTC. This gives the protein CATATGPYEQYF. The rearrangement links TRBV11-2 to TRBJ2-7, with 7 bases matching TRBD1. The CDR3 length is 12 residues. Unmatched junction bases numbered 5, after V lost 10 bases and J lost 2 bases. CDR1 is SGHAT and CDR2 is FQNNGV in the germline V gene. Drawing the rest from reference TRBV11-2 and TRBJ2-7, the complete variable domain is EAGVAQSPRYKIIEKRQSVAFWCNPISGHATLYWYQQILGQGPKLLIQFQNNGVVDDSQLPKDRFSAERLKGVDSTLKIQPAKLEDSAVYLCATATGPYEQYFGPGTRLTVT.

The chain joins TRBV7-2 to TRBJ1-5; D is undetermined. The CDR3 totals 15 residues. V gave up 1 base and J gave up 1 base, with 8 bases separating them. Germline lookup yields CDR1 SGHTA and CDR2 FQGNSA. The CDR3 protein is CASSLEGDSNQPQHF. The CDR3 DNA follows: TGTGCCAGCAGCTTAGAGGGTGACAGCAATCAGCCCCAGCATTTT.

This clone was observed a few times. The CDR3 DNA sequence: TGTGCCAGCAGCTTGGCCAGCGGGGGCTCCTACGAGCAGTACTTC. It codes for CASSLASGGSYEQYF. V and J are TRBV5-4 and TRBJ2-7; 8 nucleotides line up with TRBD2. The J segment lost 0 bases and the V segment lost 0 bases, leaving 2 bases of the junction unmatched. The CDR3 extends over 15 amino acids. Germline values: CDR1 SGHNT, CDR2 YYREEE (reference sequence).

The V call is TRBV11-3, the J call TRBJ2-1, with D maybe TRBD1 (5 bases). Germline loops: CDR1 SGHNT, CDR2 YENEEA. Trimming stripped 5 bases from V and 5 bases from J, with 13 bases between. The CDR3 is 14 residues long. CDR3: CASSPVGADNEQFF. The CDR3 DNA follows: TGTGCCAGCAGCCCAGTTGGGGCAGACAATGAGCAGTTCTTC.

The chain carries TRBV6-1 and TRBJ2-2; D is unclear. The germline gives CDR1 MNHNS, CDR2 SASEGT. V lost 5 bases and J 4 bases, leaving 8 bases between the germline ends. The CDR3 sequence is 13 residues long. The CDR3 here is CASSQWSTGELFF. As DNA, the CDR3 is TGTGCCAGCAGTCAGTGGAGCACCGGGGAGCTGTTTTTT.

The chain joins TRBV7-2 to TRBJ2-3; D is ambiguous. Trimming stripped 5 bases from V and 3 bases from J, with 18 bases between. The CDR3 sequence is 16 residues long. In germline, CDR1 is SGHTA, CDR2 FQGNSA. Here the CDR3 DNA reads TGTGCCAGCAGCCCGGACGTAGAGTGGGGAACAGATACGCAGTATTTT. It encodes CASSPDVEWGTDTQYF.

The rearrangement uses TRBV11-2 and TRBJ1-5; no definite D call. The CDR3 contains 13 residues. The ends were cut back, 0 bases at V and 7 bases at J, with 7 bases in the middle. Germline V gene data show CDR1 as SGHAT and CDR2 as FQNNGV. CDR3 loop: CASSLDLGQPQHF. CDR3 DNA sequence: TGTGCCAGCAGCTTAGATCTGGGGCAGCCCCAGCATTTT.

This clone is judged medium-sized. The CDR3 here is CASSLPLGGGNNEQFF. In DNA form, the CDR3 reads TGTGCCAGCAGTTTACCCCTAGGGGGGGGAAACAATGAGCAGTTCTTC. This chain joins TRBV27 and TRBJ2-1, with D possibly matching TRBD2 (7 bases). V was shortened by 2 bases and J by 5 bases, with 16 bases between the two germline ends. The CDR3 extends over 16 amino acids. The germline gives CDR1 MNHEY, CDR2 SMNVEV (reference sequence).

CDR3 in DNA: TGTGCCAGCAGCGTCGGGACTAGCGGGTACAATGAGCAGTTCTTC. As protein: CASSVGTSGYNEQFF. V and J are TRBV7-2 and TRBJ2-1, with 12 bases aligning to TRBD2. The junction had 3 bases not matched to a gene; V was cut back by 5 bases and J by 4 bases. The CDR3 runs 15 residues. The germline gives CDR1 SGHTA, CDR2 FQGNSA.

On this clone: This may stem from a read error, because a much larger clone lies one nucleotide away. The CDR3 DNA is TGTGCCAGCAGACCTGGGACAGGGCACAATCAGCCCCAGCATTTT. Protein product: CASRPGTGHNQPQHF. The chain carries TRBV27 and TRBJ1-5; 9 nucleotides agree with TRBD1. This CDR3 region has 15 residues. The V segment lost 6 bases and the J segment 3 bases; nucleotides outside the gene matches: 6. Per germline, CDR1 MNHEY and CDR2 SMNVEV (reference sequence).